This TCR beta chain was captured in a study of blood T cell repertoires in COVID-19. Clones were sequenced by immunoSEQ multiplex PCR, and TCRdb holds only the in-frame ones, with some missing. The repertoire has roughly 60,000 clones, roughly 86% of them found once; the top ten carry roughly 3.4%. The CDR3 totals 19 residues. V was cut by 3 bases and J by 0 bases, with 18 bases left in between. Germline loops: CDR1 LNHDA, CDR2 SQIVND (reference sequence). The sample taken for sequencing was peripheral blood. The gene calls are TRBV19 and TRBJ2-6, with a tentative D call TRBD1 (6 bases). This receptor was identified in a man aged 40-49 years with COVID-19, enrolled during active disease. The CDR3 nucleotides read TGTGCCAGTAGTATCGTCAGGGGCAGTAAAAGCTCTGGGGCCAACGTCCTGACTTTC. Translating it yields CASSIVRGSKSSGANVLTF.